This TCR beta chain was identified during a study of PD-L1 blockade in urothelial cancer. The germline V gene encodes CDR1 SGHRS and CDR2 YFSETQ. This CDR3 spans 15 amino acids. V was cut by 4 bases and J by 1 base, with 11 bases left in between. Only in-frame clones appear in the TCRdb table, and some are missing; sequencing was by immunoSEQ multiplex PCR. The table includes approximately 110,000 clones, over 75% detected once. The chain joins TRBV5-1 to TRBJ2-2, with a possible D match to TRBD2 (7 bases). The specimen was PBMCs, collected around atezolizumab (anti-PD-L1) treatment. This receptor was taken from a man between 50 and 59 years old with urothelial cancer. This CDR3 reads CASSPGGQNTGELFF. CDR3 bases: TGCGCCAGCAGCCCGGGGGGACAGAACACCGGGGAGCTGTTTTTT.